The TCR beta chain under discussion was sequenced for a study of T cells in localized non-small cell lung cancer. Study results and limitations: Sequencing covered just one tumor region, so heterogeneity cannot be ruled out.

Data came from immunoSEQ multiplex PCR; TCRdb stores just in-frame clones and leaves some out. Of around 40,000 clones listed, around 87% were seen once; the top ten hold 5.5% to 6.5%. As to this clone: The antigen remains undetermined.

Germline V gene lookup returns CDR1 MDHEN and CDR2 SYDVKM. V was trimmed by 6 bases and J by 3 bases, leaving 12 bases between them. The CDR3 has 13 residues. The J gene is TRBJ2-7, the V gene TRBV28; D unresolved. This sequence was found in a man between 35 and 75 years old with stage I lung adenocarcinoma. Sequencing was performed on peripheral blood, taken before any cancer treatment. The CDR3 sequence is CASRDALGYEQYF. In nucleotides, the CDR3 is TGTGCCAGCAGGGACGCGTTAGGCTACGAGCAGTACTTC.